This TCR beta chain emerged from a study of response to subunit inactivated influenza vaccine. General study results and limits: It was the authors' suggestion that each seasonal influenza vaccination recruits few new T cells.

This clonotype appeared a few times. Its antigen is as yet unknown. TCRdb reprocessed the RT-PCR reads via MiXCR and lists one record per CDR3 protein. The repertoire holds 600,000 to 850,000 distinct CDR3 sequences, around 15% seen once, with about 7.6% in the top ten. The V and J ends lost 5 bases and 4 bases, in that order; junction bases with no gene match: 10. The germline V gene has CDR1 MNHNS and CDR2 SASEGT. This CDR3 is 16 amino acids long. The sequence was obtained from a man in his fifties or sixties who received an inactivated influenza vaccine. The source was PBMCs from blood, collected less than 15 days before vaccination. The chain uses TRBV6-1 and TRBJ2-1; 8 bases map to TRBD1. Here the CDR3 reads CASSKRQGWRYNEQFF. The CDR3 coding sequence is TGTGCCAGCAGTAAGCGACAGGGGTGGAGGTACAATGAGCAGTTCTTC.